The source of this TCR beta chain is a study of cytomegalovirus exposure and HLA in healthy donors. General study findings and limits: Cytomegalovirus association was assigned to approximately 180 TCR beta chains. In a later analysis, most CMV-associated TCR beta chains appeared HLA-restricted. The likely origin of a cluster of highly shared sequence variants was a sequencing artifact.

A remark on this clone: Antigen unknown.

The length of the CDR3 is 14 residues. Germline V gene sequence: CDR1 SGHRS, CDR2 YFSETQ. The trim removed 6 bases at V and 0 bases at J, leaving 5 bases unmatched. PCR used 60 Vbeta primers and 13 Jbeta primers. The data were produced by immunoSEQ multiplex PCR, yet TCRdb's version contains in-frame clones alone and is incomplete. The sample carries about 130,000 clones, about 79% recorded once. The rearrangement links TRBV5-1 to TRBJ1-2; 7 bases match TRBD1. The sample consisted of PBMCs. The receptor was derived from a woman aged 18-29 years in good health and CMV-seropositive. CDR3 sequence: CASIAGTANYGYTF. The CDR3 DNA follows: TGCGCCAGCATCGCCGGGACAGCTAACTATGGCTACACCTTC.